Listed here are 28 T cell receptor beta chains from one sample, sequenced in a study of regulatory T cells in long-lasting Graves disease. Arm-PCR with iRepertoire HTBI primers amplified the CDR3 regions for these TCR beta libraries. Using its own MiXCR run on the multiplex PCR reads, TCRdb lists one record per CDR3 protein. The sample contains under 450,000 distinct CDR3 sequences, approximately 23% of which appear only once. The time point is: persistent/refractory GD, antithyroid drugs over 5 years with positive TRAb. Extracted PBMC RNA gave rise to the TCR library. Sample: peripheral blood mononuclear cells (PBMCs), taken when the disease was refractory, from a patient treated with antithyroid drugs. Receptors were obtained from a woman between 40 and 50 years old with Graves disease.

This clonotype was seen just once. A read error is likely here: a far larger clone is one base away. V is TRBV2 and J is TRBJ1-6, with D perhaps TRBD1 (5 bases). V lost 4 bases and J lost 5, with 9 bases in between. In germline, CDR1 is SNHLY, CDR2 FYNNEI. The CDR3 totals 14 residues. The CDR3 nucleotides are TGTGCCAGCAGTGCGGGGACGGATAATTCACCCCTCCACTTT. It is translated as CASSAGTDNSPLHF.

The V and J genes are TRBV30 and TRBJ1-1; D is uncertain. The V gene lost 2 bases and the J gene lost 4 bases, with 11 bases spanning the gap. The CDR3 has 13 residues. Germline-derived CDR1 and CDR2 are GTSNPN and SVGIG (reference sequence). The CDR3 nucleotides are TGTGCCTGGAGTTGGGCCCAAGGCACTGAAGCTTTCTTT. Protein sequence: CAWSWAQGTEAFF.

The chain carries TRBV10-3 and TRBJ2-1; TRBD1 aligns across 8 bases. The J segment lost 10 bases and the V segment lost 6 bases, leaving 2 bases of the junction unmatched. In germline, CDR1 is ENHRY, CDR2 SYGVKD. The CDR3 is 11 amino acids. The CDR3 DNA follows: TGTGCCATCAGGGACAGGGAAGAGCAGTTCTTC. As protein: CAIRDREEQFF.

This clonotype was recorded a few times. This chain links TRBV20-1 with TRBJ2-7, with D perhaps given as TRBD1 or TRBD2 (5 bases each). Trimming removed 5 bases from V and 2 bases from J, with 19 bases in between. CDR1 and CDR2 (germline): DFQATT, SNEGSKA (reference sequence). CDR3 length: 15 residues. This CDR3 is CSAPPAGTPTYEQYF. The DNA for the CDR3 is TGCAGTGCTCCCCCGGCCGGGACCCCGACCTACGAGCAGTACTTC.

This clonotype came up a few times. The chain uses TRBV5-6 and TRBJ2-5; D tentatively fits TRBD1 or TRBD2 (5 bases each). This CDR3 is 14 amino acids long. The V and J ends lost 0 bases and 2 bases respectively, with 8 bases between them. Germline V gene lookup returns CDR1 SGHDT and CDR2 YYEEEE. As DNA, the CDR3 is TGTGCCAGCAGCTTGGGGGGGTGGCAAGAGACCCAGTACTTC. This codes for CASSLGGWQETQYF.

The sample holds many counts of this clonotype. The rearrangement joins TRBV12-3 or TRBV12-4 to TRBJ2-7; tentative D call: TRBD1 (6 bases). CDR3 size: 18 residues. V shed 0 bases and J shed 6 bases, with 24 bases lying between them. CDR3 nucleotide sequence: TGTGCCAGCAGTTTAGCGAGGAGGAGACAGGCAACCTCGGGCGAGCAGTACTTC. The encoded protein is CASSLARRRQATSGEQYF.

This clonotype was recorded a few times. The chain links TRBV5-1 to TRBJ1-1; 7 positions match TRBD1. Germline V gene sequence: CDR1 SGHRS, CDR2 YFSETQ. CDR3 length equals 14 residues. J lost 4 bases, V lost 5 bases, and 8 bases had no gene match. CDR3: CASSRDSGSTEAFF. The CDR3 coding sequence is TGCGCCAGCAGTAGGGACAGCGGTAGCACTGAAGCTTTCTTT.

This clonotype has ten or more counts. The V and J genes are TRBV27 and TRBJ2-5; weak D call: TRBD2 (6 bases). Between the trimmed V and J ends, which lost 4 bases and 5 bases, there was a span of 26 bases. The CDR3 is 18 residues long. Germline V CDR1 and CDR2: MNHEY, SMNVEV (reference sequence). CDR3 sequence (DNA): TGTGCCAGCAGTTCTTACTCCGCTAGCAGGAGGGGTAGGGAGACCCAGTACTTC. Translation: CASSSYSASRRGRETQYF.

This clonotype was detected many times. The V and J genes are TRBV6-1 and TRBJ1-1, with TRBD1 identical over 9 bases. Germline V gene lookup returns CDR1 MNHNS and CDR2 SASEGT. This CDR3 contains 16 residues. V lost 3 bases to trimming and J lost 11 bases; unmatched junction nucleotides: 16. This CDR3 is CASSDHSKRQGVRAFF. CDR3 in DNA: TGTGCCAGCAGTGATCACTCGAAGAGACAGGGGGTGAGGGCTTTCTTT.

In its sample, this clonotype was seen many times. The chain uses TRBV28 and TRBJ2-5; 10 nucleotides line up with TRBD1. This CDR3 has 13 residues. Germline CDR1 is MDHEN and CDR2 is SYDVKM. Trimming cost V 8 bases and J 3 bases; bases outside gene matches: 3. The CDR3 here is CASRDRGKETQYF. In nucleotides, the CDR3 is TGTGCCAGCCGGGACAGGGGAAAAGAGACCCAGTACTTC.

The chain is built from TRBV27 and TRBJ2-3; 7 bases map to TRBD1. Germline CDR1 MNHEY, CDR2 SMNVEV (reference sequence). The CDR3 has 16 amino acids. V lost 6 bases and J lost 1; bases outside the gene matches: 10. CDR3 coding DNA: TGTGCCAGCAGCCCCGACAGGGTCAGGGGCACAGATACGCAGTATTTT. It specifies CASSPDRVRGTDTQYF.

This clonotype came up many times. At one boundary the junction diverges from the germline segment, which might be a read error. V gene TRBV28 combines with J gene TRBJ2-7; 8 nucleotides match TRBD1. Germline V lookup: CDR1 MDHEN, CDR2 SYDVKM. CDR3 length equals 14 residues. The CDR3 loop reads CASSEGGQVYGQYF. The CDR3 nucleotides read TGTGCCAGCAGTGAAGGGGGACAGGTCTACGGGCAGTACTTC.

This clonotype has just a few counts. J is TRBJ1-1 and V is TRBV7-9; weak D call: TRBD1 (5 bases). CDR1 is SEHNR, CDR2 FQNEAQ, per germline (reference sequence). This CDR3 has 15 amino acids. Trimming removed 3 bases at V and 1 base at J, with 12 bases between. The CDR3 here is CASSFAGQANTEAFF. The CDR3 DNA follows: TGTGCCAGCAGCTTTGCAGGACAAGCGAACACTGAAGCTTTCTTT.

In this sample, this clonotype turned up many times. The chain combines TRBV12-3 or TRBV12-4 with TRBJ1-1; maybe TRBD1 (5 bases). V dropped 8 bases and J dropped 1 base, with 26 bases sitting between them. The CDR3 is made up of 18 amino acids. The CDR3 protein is CASRDHSGRTSRNTEAFF. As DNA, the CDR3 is TGTGCCAGCCGGGACCATTCAGGTCGGACGTCGCGGAACACTGAAGCTTTCTTT.

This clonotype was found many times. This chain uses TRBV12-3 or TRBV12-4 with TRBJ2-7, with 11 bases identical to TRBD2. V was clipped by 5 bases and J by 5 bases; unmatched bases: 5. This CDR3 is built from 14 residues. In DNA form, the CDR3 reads TGTGCCAGCAGTCTTAGCGGGAGGGACCACGAGCAGTACTTC. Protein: CASSLSGRDHEQYF.

CDR3 residues: CSAGKAGISETQYF. The CDR3 DNA sequence: TGCAGTGCGGGGAAGGCAGGAATCTCGGAGACCCAGTACTTC. This chain connects TRBV20-1 to TRBJ2-5; D gene ambiguous. The germline gives CDR1 DFQATT, CDR2 SNEGSKA (reference sequence). The CDR3 has 14 residues. Trimming removed 6 bases from V and 5 bases from J, with 19 bases in between.

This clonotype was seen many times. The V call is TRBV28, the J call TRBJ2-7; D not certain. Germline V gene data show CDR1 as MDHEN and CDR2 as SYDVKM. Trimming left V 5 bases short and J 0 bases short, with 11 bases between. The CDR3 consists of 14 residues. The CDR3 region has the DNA TGTGCCAGCAGTCGGCCCGACCCCTCCTACGAGCAGTACTTC. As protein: CASSRPDPSYEQYF.

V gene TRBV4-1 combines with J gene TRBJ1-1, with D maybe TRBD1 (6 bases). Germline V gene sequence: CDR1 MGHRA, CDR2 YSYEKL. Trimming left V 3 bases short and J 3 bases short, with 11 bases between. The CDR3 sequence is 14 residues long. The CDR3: CASSHTQGYTEAFF. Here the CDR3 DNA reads TGCGCCAGCAGCCATACACAGGGCTACACTGAAGCTTTCTTT.

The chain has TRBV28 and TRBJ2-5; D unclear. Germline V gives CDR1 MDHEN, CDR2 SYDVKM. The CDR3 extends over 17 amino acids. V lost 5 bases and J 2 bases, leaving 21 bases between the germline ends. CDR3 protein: CASSTPAMQEKQETQYF. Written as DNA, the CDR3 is TGTGCCAGCAGTACCCCCGCTATGCAGGAGAAACAAGAGACCCAGTACTTC.

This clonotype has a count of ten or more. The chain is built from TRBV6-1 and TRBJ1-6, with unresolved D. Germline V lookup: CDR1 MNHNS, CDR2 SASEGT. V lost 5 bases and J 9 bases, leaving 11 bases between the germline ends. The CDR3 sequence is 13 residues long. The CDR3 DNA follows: TGTGCCAGCAGTCCAGTCAGAGGTTCACCCCTCCACTTT. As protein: CASSPVRGSPLHF.

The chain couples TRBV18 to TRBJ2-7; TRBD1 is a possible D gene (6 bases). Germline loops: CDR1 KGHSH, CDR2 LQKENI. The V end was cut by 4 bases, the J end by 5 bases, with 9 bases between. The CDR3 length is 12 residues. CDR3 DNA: TGTGCCAGCTCACGAGGACAGAACGAGCAGTACTTC. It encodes CASSRGQNEQYF.

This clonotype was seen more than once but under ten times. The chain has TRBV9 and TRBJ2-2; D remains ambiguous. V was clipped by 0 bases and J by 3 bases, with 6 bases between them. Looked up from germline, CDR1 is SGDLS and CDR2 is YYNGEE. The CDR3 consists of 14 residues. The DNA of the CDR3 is TGTGCCAGCAGCGTAGGGTCCTACACCGGGGAGCTGTTTTTT. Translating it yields CASSVGSYTGELFF.

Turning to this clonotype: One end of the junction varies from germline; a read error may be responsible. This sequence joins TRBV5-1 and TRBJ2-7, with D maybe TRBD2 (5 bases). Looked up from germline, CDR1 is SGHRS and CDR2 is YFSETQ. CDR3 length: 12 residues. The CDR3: CAGSLGGRGQYF. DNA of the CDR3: TGCGCCGGCAGCTTAGGAGGAAGAGGGCAGTACTTC.

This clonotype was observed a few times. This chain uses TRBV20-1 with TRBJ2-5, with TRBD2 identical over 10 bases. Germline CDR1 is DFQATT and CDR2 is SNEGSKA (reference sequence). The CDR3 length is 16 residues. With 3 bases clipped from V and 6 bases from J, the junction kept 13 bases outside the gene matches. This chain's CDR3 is CSASRLAGASGKTQYF. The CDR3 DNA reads TGCAGTGCTAGTCGACTAGCGGGCGCGTCCGGGAAGACCCAGTACTTC.

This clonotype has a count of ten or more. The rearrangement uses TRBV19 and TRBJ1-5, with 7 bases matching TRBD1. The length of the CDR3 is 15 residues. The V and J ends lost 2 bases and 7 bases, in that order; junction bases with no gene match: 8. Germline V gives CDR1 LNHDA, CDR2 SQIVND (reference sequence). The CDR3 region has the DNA TGTGCCAGTAGTATATTTGACAGGGCAAAGCAGCCCCAGCATTTT. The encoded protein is CASSIFDRAKQPQHF.

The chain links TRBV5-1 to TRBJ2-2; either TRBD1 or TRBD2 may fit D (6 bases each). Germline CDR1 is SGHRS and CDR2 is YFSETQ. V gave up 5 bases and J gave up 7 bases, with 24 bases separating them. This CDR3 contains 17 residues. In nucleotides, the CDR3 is TGCGCCAGCAGTCTCCAGGGGCGGGGCAGCGCTTTCGGGGAGCTGTTTTTT. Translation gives CASSLQGRGSAFGELFF.

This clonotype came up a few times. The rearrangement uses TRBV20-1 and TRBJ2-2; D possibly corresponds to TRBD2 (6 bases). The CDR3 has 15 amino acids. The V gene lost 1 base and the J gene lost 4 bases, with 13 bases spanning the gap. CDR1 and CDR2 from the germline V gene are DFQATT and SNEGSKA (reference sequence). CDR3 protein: CSARGGRWVTGELFF. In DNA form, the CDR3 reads TGCAGTGCTAGAGGGGGGAGGTGGGTCACCGGGGAGCTGTTTTTT.

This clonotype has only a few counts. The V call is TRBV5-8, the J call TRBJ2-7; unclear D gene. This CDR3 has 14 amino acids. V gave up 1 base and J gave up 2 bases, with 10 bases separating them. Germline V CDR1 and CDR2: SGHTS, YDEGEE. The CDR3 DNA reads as TGTGCCAGCAGCTTGTCAAGGACCCCCTACGAGCAGTACTTC. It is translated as CASSLSRTPYEQYF.